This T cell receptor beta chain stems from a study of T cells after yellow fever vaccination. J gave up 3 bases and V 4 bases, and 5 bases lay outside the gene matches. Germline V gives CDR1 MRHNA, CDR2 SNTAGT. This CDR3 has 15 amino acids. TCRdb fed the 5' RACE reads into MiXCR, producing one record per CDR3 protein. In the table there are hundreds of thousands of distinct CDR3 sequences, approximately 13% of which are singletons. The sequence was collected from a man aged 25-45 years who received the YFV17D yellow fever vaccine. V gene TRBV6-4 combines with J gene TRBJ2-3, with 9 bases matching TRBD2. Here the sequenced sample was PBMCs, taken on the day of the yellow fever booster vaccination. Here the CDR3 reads CASSVAGVRTDTQYF. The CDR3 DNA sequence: TGTGCCAGCAGTGTAGCGGGAGTTCGGACAGATACGCAGTATTTT.